One T cell receptor beta chain is described in this entry. This sample includes further DNA sequences coding for the same CDR3. This record comes from a study of control samples from healthy donors and cancer patients. This CDR3 has 16 amino acids. CDR1 SGHRS and CDR2 YFSETQ come from the germline V gene. The V end was cut by 2 bases, the J end by 3 bases, with 17 bases between. TCRdb's copy holds only in-frame clones and misses some; the assay was immunoSEQ multiplex PCR. The sample consists of approximately 60,000 clones, 75% to 95% of them appearing once. The chain is built from TRBV5-1 and TRBJ1-2; D perhaps matches TRBD1 (6 bases). This receptor was obtained from a man aged 25 to 40 with colorectal cancer. Sequencing was carried out using PBMCs. The CDR3 spells CASSFRHRASDYGYTF. The CDR3 DNA reads as TGCGCCAGCAGCTTTCGCCACAGGGCTTCAGACTATGGCTACACCTTC.